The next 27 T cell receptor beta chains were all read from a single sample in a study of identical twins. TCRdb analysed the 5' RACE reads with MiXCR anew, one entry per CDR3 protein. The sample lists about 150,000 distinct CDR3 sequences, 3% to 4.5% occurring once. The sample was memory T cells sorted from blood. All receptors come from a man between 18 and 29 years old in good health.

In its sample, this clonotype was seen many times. CDR3: CASSHQQGTYEQYF. DNA of the CDR3: TGCGCCAGCAGCCACCAACAGGGGACCTACGAGCAGTACTTC. The chain combines TRBV4-1 with TRBJ2-7; 7 nucleotides align to TRBD1. The CDR3 spans 14 residues. V lost 3 bases to trimming and J lost 2 bases; unmatched junction nucleotides: 4. The germline gives CDR1 MGHRA, CDR2 YSYEKL.

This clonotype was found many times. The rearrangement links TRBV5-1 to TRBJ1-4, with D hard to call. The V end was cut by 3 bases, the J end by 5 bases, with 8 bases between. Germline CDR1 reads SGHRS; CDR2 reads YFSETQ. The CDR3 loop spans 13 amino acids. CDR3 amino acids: CASSYGGNEKLFF. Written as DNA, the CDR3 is TGCGCCAGCAGCTACGGAGGGAATGAAAAACTGTTTTTT.

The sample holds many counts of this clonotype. The CDR3 nucleotides are TGTGCCAGCAGCTTAGGGACTAGCGGGAGGGAGGGAGATACGCAGTATTTT. It translates to CASSLGTSGREGDTQYF. The gene calls are TRBV7-8 and TRBJ2-3; 15 bases map to TRBD2. Trimming removed 1 base from V and 5 bases from J; junction bases left unmatched: 4. The germline CDR1 and CDR2 sequences are SGHVS and FQNEAQ. This CDR3 has 17 residues.

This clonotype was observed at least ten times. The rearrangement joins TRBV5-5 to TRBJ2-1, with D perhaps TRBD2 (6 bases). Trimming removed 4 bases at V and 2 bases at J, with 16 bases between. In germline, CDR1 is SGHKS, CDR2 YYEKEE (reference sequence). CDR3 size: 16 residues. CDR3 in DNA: TGTGCCAGCAGCCCACACCCGGGGGAAACCTACAATGAGCAGTTCTTC. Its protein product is CASSPHPGETYNEQFF.

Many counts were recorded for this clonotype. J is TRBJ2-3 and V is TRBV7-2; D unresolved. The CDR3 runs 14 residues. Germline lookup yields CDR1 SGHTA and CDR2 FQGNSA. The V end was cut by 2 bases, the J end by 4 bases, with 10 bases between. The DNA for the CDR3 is TGTGCCAGCAGCTTATCATCCGGCGCAGATACGCAGTATTTT. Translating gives CASSLSSGADTQYF.

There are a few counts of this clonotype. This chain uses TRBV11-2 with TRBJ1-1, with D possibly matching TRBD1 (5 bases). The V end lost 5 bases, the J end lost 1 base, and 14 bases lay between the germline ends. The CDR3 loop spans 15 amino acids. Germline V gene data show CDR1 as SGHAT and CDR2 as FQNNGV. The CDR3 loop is CASSPLWGRNTEAFF. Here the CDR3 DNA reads TGTGCCAGCAGCCCCTTGTGGGGGAGGAACACTGAAGCTTTCTTT.

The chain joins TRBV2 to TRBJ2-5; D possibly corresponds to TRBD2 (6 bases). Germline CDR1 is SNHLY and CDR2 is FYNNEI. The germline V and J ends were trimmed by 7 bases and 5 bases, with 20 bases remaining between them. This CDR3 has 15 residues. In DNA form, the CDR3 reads TGTGCCAGCAAGCAGATGGTCCCCCGGGAGGAGACCCAGTACTTC. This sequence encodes CASKQMVPREETQYF.

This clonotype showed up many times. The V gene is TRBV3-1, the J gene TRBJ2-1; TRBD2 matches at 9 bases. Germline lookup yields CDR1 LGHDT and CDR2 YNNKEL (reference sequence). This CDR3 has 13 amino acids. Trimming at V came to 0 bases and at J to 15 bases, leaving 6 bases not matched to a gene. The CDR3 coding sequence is TGTGCCAGCAGCCAAGATCGGCGGGAGGGCCGGTTCTTC. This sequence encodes CASSQDRREGRFF.

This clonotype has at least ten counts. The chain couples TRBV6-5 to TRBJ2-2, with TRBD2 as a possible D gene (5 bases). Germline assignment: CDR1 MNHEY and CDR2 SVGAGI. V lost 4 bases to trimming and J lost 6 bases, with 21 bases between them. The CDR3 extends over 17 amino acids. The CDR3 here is CASSSRPTLVRAGELFF. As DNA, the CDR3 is TGTGCCAGCAGTTCCCGCCCCACACTAGTTCGGGCCGGGGAGCTGTTTTTT.

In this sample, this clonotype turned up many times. The CDR3 nucleotides read TGTGCCAGCAGCTCCAGGTACGAGACCCAGTACTTC. Protein product: CASSSRYETQYF. The rearrangement uses TRBV7-2 and TRBJ2-5; D is unclear. The CDR3 is 12 amino acids. Between the trimmed V and J ends, which lost 4 bases and 5 bases, there was a span of 8 bases. CDR1 and CDR2 from the germline V gene are SGHTA and FQGNSA.

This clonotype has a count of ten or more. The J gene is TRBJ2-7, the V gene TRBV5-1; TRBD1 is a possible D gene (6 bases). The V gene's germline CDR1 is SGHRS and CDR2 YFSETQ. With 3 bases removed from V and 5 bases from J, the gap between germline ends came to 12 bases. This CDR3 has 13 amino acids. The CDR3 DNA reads TGCGCCAGCAGCTCGGGATACAGGGACGAGCAGTACTTC. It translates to CASSSGYRDEQYF.

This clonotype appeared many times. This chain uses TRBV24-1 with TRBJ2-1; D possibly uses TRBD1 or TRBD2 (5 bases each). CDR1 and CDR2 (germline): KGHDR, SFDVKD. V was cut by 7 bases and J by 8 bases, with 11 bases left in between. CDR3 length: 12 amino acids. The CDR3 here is CATRGLGDEQFF. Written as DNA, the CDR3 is TGTGCCACCAGAGGACTGGGGGATGAGCAGTTCTTC.

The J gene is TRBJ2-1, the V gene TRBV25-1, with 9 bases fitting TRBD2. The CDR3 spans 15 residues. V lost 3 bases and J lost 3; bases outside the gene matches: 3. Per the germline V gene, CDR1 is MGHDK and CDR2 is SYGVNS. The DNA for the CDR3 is TGTGCCAGCAGTGACCTAGCGGGGCACTACAATGAGCAGTTCTTC. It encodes CASSDLAGHYNEQFF.

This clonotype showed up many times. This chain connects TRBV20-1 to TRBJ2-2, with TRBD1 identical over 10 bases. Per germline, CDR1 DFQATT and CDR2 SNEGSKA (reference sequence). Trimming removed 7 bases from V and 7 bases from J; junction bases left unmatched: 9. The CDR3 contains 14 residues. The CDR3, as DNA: TGCAGTGTTTCTAGGACAGGGGGTATCGGGGAGCTGTTTTTT. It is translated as CSVSRTGGIGELFF.

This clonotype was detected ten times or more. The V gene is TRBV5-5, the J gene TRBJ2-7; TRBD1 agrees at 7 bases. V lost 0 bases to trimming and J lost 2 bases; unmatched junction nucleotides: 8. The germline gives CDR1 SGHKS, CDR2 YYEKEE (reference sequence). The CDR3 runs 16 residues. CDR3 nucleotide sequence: TGTGCCAGCAGCTTGGGGGTGTGGCAGGGGGCCTACGAGCAGTACTTC. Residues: CASSLGVWQGAYEQYF.

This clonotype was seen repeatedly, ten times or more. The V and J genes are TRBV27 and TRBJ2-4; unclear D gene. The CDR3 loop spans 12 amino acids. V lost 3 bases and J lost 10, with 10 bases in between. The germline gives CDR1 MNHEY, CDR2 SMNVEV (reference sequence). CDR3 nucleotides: TGTGCCAGCAGTTTCCTCGAAGGGATTCAGTACTTC. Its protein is CASSFLEGIQYF.

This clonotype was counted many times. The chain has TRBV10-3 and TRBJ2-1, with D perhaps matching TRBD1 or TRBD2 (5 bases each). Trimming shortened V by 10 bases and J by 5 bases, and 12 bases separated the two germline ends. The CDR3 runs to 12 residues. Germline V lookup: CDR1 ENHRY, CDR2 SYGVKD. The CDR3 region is CATNPGHNEQFF. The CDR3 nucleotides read TGTGCCACGAACCCGGGGCACAATGAGCAGTTCTTC.

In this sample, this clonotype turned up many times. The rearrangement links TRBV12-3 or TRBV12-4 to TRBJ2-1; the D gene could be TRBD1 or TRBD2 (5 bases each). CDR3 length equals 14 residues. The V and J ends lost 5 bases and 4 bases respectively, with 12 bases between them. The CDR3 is CASSPGSGYNEQFF. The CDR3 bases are TGTGCCAGCAGTCCGGGGTCAGGGTACAATGAGCAGTTCTTC.

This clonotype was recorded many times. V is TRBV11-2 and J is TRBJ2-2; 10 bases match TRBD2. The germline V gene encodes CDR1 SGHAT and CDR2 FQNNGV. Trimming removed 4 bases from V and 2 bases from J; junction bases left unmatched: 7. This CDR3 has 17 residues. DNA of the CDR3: TGTGCCAGCAGCTCTTCCCGACTAGCGGGTAACACCGGGGAGCTGTTTTTT. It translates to CASSSSRLAGNTGELFF.

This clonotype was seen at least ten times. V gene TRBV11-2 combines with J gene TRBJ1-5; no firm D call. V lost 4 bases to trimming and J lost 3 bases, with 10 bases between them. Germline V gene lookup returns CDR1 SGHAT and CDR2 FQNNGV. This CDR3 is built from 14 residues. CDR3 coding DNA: TGTGCCAGCAGCTCGGAGGCTTACAATCAGCCCCAGCATTTT. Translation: CASSSEAYNQPQHF.

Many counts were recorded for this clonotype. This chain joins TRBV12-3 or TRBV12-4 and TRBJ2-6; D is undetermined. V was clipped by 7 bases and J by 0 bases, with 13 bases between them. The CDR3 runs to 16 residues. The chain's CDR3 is CASTNVWDSGANVLTF. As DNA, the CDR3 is TGTGCCAGCACCAACGTTTGGGACTCTGGGGCCAACGTCCTGACTTTC.

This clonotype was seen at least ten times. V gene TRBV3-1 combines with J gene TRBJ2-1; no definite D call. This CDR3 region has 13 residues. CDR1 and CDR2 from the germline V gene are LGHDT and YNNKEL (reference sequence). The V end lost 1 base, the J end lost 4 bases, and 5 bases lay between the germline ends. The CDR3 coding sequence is TGTGCCAGCAGCCAAGGTGTGTACAATGAGCAGTTCTTC. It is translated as CASSQGVYNEQFF.

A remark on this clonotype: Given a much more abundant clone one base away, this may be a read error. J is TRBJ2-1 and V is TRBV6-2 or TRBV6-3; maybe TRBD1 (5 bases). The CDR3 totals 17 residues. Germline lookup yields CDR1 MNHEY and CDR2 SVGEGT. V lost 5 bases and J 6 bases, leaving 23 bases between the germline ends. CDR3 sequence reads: CASSLIRTGHASNEQFF. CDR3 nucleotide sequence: TGTGCCAGCAGTCTAATTCGAACAGGCCACGCGAGCAATGAGCAGTTCTTC.

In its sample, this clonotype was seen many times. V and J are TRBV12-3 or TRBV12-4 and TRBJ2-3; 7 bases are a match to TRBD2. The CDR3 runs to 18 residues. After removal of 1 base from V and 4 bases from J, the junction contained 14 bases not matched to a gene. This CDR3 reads CASSLGGIGGSVADTQYF. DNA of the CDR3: TGTGCCAGCAGTTTAGGAGGTATCGGCGGGAGTGTCGCAGATACGCAGTATTTT.

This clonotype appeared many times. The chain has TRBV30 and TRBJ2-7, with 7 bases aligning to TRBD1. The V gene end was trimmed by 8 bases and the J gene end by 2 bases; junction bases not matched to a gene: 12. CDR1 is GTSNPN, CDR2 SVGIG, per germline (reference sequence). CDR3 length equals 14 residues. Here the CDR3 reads CARGDSGNPYEQYF. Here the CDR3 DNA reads TGTGCCAGAGGGGACAGTGGGAACCCCTACGAGCAGTACTTC.

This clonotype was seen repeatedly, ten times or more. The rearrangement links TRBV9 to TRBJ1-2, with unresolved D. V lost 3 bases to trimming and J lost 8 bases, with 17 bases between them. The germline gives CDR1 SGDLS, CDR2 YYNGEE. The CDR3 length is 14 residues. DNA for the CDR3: TGTGCCAGCAGCGGCGAGGGAGGGTATCGGGGCTACACCTTC. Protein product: CASSGEGGYRGYTF.

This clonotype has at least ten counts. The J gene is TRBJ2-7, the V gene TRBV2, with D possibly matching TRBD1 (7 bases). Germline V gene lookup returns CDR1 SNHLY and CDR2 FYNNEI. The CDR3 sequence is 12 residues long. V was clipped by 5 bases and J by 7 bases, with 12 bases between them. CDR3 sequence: CASSQTGREQYV. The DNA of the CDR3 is TGTGCCAGCAGTCAGACAGGGAGGGAGCAGTACGTC.